In its sample, the clone carrying this T cell receptor (beta chain) was seen a few times. Germline V gene data show CDR1 as SGHDT and CDR2 as YYEEEE. V shed 2 bases and J shed 5 bases, with 8 bases lying between them. There are 13 residues in the CDR3. MiXCR was run by TCRdb on the 5' RACE reads, yielding one entry per CDR3 protein. The table lists around 300,000 distinct CDR3 sequences, approximately 19% of them singletons. This entry comes from a study of T-cell memory formation after mild COVID-19. The TCR originated in a man younger than 35 who had mild COVID-19 (a few samples of this study predate the infection). Cell type and time point are not known. Sequencing was carried out using PBMCs or a T cell subset sorted from them (not recorded which). The chain joins TRBV5-6 to TRBJ1-5, with TRBD1 as a possible D gene (5 bases). DNA of the CDR3: TGTGCCAGCAGCTTCGGGACCCATCAGCCCCAGCATTTT. This translates into CASSFGTHQPQHF. The entire variable domain, with the rest obtained from reference TRBV5-6 and TRBJ1-5, is as follows: DAGVTQSPTHLIKTRGQQVTLRCSPKSGHDTVSWYQQALGQGPQFIFQYYEEEERQRGNFPDRFSGHQFPNYSSELNVNALLLGDSALYLCASSFGTHQPQHFGDGTRLSIL.